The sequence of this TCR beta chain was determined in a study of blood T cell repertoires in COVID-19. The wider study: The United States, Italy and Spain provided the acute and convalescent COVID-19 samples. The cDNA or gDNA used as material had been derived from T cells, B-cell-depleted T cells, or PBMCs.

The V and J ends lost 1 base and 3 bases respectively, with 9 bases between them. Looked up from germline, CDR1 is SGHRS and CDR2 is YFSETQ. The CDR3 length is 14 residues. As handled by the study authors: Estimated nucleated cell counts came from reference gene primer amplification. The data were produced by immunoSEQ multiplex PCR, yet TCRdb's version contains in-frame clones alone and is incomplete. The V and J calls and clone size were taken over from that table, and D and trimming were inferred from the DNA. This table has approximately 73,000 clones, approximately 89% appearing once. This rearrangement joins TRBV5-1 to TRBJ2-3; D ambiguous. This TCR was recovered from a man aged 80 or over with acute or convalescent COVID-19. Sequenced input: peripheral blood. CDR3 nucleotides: TGCGCCAGCAGCTTGAACTGGTTGACAGATACGCAGTATTTT. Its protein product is CASSLNWLTDTQYF.